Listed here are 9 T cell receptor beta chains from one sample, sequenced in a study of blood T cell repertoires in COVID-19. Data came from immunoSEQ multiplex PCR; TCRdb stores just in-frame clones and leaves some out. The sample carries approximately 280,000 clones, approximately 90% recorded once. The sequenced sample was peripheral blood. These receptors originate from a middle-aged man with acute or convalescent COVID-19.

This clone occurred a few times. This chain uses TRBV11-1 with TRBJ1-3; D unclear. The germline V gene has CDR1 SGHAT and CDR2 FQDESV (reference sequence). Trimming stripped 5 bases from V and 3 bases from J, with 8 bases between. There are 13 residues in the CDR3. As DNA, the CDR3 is TGTGCCAGCAGCCTAATTATTGGAAACACCATATATTTT. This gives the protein CASSLIIGNTIYF.

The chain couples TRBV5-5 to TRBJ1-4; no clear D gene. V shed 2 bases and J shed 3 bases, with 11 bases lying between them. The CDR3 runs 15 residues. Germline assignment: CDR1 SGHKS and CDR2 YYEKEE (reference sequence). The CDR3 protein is CASSFRGQANEKLFF. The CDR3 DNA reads TGTGCCAGCAGCTTTAGAGGGCAGGCTAATGAAAAACTGTTTTTT.

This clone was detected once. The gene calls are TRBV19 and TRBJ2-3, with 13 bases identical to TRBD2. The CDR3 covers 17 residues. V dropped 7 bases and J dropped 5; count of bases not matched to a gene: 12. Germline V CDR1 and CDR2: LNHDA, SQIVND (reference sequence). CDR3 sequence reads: CASTKLPGLAGKDTQYF. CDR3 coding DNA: TGTGCCAGTACCAAACTCCCGGGACTAGCGGGGAAAGATACGCAGTATTTT.

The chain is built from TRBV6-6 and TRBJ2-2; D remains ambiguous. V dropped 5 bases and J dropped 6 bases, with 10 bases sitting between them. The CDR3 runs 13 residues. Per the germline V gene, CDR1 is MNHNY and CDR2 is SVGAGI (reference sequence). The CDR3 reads CASSLGLSGELFF. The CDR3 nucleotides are TGTGCCAGCAGTCTCGGGTTGTCCGGGGAGCTGTTTTTT.

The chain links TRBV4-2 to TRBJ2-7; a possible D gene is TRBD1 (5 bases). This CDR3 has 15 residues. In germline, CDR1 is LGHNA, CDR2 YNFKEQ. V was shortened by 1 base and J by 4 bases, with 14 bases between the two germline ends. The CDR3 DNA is TGTGCCAGCAGCCAAGCGTATATGACAGCTTACGAGCAGTACTTC. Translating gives CASSQAYMTAYEQYF.

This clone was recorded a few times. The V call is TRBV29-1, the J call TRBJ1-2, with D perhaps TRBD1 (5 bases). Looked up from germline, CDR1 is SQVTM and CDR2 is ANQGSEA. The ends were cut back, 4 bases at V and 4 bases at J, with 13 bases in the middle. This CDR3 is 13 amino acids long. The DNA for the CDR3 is TGCAGCGTTGTGGTGGCAGGGATCTATGGCTACACCTTC. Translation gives CSVVVAGIYGYTF.

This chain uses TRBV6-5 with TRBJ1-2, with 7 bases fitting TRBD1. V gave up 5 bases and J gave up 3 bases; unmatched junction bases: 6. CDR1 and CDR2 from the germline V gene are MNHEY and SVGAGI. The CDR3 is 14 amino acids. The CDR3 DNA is TGTGCCAGCAGTCGGGACAGAGCGTACTATGGCTACACCTTC. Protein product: CASSRDRAYYGYTF.

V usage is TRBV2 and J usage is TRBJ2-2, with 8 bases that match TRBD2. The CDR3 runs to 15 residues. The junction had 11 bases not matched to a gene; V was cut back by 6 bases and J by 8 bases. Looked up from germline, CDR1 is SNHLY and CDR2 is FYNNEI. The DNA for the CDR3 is TGTGCCAGCAGGGAGCGGGGGCGATTGGCGGGGGAGCTGTTTTTT. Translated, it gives CASRERGRLAGELFF.

The chain's CDR3 is CATSATGTLYEQYF. In nucleotides, the CDR3 is TGTGCCACCAGTGCTACCGGGACACTCTACGAGCAGTACTTC. J is TRBJ2-7 and V is TRBV24-1, with D possibly being TRBD1 (6 bases). The CDR3 length is 14 residues. Germline-derived CDR1 and CDR2 are KGHDR and SFDVKD. The V gene lost 5 bases and the J gene lost 3 bases, with 13 bases spanning the gap.